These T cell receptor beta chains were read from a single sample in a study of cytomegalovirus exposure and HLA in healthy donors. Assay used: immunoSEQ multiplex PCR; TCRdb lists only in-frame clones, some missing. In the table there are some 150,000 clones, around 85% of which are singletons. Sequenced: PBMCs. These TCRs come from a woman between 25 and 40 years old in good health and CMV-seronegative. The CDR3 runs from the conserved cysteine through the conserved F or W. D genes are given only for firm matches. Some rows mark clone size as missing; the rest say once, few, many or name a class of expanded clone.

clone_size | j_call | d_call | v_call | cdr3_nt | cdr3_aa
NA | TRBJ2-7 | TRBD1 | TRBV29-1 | TGCAGCGTCGAATCGGGACAGGGGGCCTACGAGCAGTACTTC | CSVESGQGAYEQYF
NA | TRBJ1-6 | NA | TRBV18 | TGTGCCAGCTCACCAGTTTCGGGGATTACTAATTCACCCCTCCACTTT | CASSPVSGITNSPLHF
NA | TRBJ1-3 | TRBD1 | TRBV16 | TGTGCCAGCAGCCCCGCGGGGAAGGGGGCCGGAAACACCATATATTTT | CASSPAGKGAGNTIYF
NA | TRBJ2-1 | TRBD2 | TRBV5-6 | TGTGCCAGCAGCCCAACTAGCGGGAGGGCTTACAATGAGCAGTTCTTC | CASSPTSGRAYNEQFF
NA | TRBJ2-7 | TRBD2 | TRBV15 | TGTGCCACCAGCAGAGATATTAGCGGGAAGAAAGAGCAGTACTTC | CATSRDISGKKEQYF
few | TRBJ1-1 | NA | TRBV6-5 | TGTGCCAGCGGTCGGTGGACTGAAGCTTTCTTT | CASGRWTEAFF
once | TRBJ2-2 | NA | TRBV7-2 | TGTGCCAGCACCGCAAAGGGGGGGACCGGGGAGCTGTTTTTT | CASTAKGGTGELFF
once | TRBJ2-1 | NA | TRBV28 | TGTGCCAGCAGCCCAGTCGAAACTTGGGGGGACGACTCCTACAATGAGCAGTTCTTC | CASSPVETWGDDSYNEQFF
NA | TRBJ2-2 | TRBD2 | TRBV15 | TGTGCCACCAGCAGAGTTCCTAGCGGGGGCCCCGGGGAGCTGTTTTTT | CATSRVPSGGPGELFF
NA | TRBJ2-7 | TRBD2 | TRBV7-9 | TGTGCCAGCAGCTCCCTAGCGGGCTCATCCTACGAGCAGTACTTC | CASSSLAGSSYEQYF
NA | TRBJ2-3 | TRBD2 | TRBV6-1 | TGTGCCAGCAGTGAAGGAGCTAGCGGAAGCACAGATACGCAGTATTTT | CASSEGASGSTDTQYF
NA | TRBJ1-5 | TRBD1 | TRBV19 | TGTGCCAGTAGTCCAGAGACAGGGCTGGGCCAGCCCCAGCATTTT | CASSPETGLGQPQHF
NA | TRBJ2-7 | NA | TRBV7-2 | TGTGCCAGCAGCTTATTCGCAGGGATACACGAGCAGTACTTC | CASSLFAGIHEQYF
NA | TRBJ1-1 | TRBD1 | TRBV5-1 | TGCGCCAGCAGCACCACCGGGACAGGGTGGGACACTGAAGCTTTCTTT | CASSTTGTGWDTEAFF
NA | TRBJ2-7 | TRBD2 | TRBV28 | TGTGCCAGCAGTTCCGCAGCGGGAGGGAGCTCCTACGAGCAGTACTTC | CASSSAAGGSSYEQYF
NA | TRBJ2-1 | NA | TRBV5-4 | TGTGCCAGCAGCTTGGGGGGTGGGGCCAATGAGCAGTTCTTC | CASSLGGGANEQFF
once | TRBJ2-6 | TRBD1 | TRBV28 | TGTGCCAGCAGCCCTCAACCGGGACAGGGGTCCGGGGCCAACGTCCTGACTTTC | CASSPQPGQGSGANVLTF
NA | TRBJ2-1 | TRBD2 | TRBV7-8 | TGTGCCAGCAGCCCCAACGGACTAGCGGGGGGGGATGAGCAGTTCTTC | CASSPNGLAGGDEQFF
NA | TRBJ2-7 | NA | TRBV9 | TGTGCCAGCAGCGTAGCGGGAAGGTACGAGCAGTACTTC | CASSVAGRYEQYF
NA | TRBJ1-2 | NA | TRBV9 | TGTGCCAGCAGCGCCCCCAGGGGAGGGAAGGTAGTGGCTAACTATGGCTACACCTTC | CASSAPRGGKVVANYGYTF
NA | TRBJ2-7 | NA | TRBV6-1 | TGTGCCAGCAGCGGGGGTCCCTACGAGCAGTACTTC | CASSGGPYEQYF
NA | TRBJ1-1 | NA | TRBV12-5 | TGTGCTAGTGGTTTGGACACCAAGAACACTGAAGCTTTCTTT | CASGLDTKNTEAFF
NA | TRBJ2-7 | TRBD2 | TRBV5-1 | TGCGCCAGCAGCTTGGGGGTAGCGGGGTTGTACGAGCAGTACTTC | CASSLGVAGLYEQYF
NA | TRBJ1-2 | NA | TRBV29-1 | TGCAGCGTTGAGAGACAGGAAGCGTTGGGCTACACCTTC | CSVERQEALGYTF
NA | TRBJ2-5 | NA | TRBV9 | TGTGCCAGCAGCGTAGGGGTAGGGGCAGAGACCCAGTACTTC | CASSVGVGAETQYF
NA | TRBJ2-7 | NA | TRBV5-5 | TGTGCCAGCAGCTTGGGGGTAGGGCAGGGGATCCACGAGCAGTACTTC | CASSLGVGQGIHEQYF
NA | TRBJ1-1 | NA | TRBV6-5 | TGTGCCAGCAGTTACGGCGGGGGCCTGAACACTGAAGCTTTCTTT | CASSYGGGLNTEAFF
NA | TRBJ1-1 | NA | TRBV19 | TGTGCCAGTAGTATCTTGACAGCGAACACTGAAGCTTTCTTT | CASSILTANTEAFF
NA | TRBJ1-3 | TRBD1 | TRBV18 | TGTGCCAGCTCACCACCCGGGACAGGGGGCTCCATCTCTGGAAACACCATATATTTT | CASSPPGTGGSISGNTIYF
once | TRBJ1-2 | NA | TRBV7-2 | TGTGCCAGCAGCCCATCACAGGGAACCTATGGCTACACCTTC | CASSPSQGTYGYTF
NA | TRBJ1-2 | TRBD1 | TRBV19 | TGTGCCAGTAGTCAGCGACAGGGAGTAGGTTACTATGGCTACACCTTC | CASSQRQGVGYYGYTF
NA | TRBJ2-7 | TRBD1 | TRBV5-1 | TGCGCCAGCAGCACCGGACAGGGGGACGAGCAGTACTTC | CASSTGQGDEQYF
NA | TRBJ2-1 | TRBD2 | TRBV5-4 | TGTGCCAGCAGCTTACTAGCGGGGGGGCGCAATGAGCAGTTCTTC | CASSLLAGGRNEQFF
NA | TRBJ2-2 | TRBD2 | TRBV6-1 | TGTGCCAGCAGTGCCGGGACTAGTTACACCGGGGAGCTGTTTTTT | CASSAGTSYTGELFF
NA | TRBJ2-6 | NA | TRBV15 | TGTGCCACCAGCAGAGATAAACGTCAGACTGGGGCCAACGTCCTGACTTTC | CATSRDKRQTGANVLTF
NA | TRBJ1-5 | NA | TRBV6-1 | TGTGCCAGCAGGGAACCTAACAGGGTTTATCAGCCCCAGCATTTT | CASREPNRVYQPQHF
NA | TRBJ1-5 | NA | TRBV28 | TGTGCCAGCAGTTTAGTCTCGGGTCAGCCCCAGCATTTT | CASSLVSGQPQHF
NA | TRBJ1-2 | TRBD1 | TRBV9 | TGTGCCAGCAGCGCCAGACAGGGAACGGGCTATGGCTACACCTTC | CASSARQGTGYGYTF
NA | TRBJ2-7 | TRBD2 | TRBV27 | TGTGCCATCGGGGGGACCAACTCCTACGAGCAGTACTTC | CAIGGTNSYEQYF
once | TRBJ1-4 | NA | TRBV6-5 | TGTGCCAGCAGTTACTCGAGATCAACTAATGAAAAACTGTTTTTT | CASSYSRSTNEKLFF
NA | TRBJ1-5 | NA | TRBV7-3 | TGTGCCAGCAGCGTGGACGGAGGTCAGCCCCAGCATTTT | CASSVDGGQPQHF